Many counts were recorded for the clone carrying this T cell receptor (beta chain). The antigen is not known. This sample is drawn from a study of spatial heterogeneity in lung cancer. Study as a whole: Consistently, beta-chain sequences turned up in larger numbers than alpha-chain sequences did. Regarding the study as a whole: Among blood samples, ubiquitous expanded tumor TCRs appeared more at resection than at follow-up.

CDR1 is SGHVS and CDR2 is FQNEAQ in the germline V gene. This CDR3 region has 15 residues. Between the trimmed V and J ends, which lost 1 base and 3 bases, there was a span of 13 bases. TCRdb fed the 5' RACE reads into MiXCR, producing one record per CDR3 protein. This table holds 13,000 or so distinct CDR3 sequences, about 3.8% found once. Time point described: sample taken at primary tumor resection. Samples were obtained from around 73 donors, all untreated early-stage non-small cell lung cancer patients. Sequencing was performed on PBMCs, taken at surgery. The chain couples TRBV7-8 to TRBJ2-7; either TRBD1 or TRBD2 may fit D (6 bases each). The clonotype originates from a male donor with early-stage non-small cell lung cancer. The CDR3 DNA reads TGTGCCAGCAGCTTAGGGAGGGGGAGGCGCTACGAGCAGTACTTC. Translation: CASSLGRGRRYEQYF. The complete variable domain, with remaining parts taken from reference TRBV7-8 and TRBJ2-7, reads GAGVSQSPRYKVAKRGQDVALRCDPISGHVSLFWYQQALGQGPEFLTYFQNEAQLDKSGLPSDRFFAERPEGSVSTLKIQRTQQEDSAVYLCASSLGRGRRYEQYFGPGTRLTVT.